Each of the 3 T cell receptor beta chains below was sequenced from the same sample in a study of blood T cell repertoires in COVID-19. Sequencing was performed with immunoSEQ multiplex PCR; in TCRdb, only in-frame clones are kept and a portion is missing. The table lists tens of thousands of clones, about four fifths of them singletons, with about 2% in the top ten. The source material was peripheral blood. All receptors come from a woman aged 55-75 years with acute or convalescent COVID-19.

In this sample, this clone turned up once. The chain joins TRBV19 to TRBJ2-5; 9 bases line up with TRBD2. Trimming took 3 bases from V and 4 from J; bases not matched to a gene: 6. This CDR3 has 15 residues. The germline CDR1 and CDR2 sequences are LNHDA and SQIVND (reference sequence). Here the CDR3 DNA reads TGTGCCAGTAGTATTGGCGGGGGGGGGCGAGAGACCCAGTACTTC. Protein product: CASSIGGGGRETQYF.

This clone was observed a single time. The rearrangement links TRBV5-6 to TRBJ1-6; a possible D gene is TRBD1 (5 bases). The CDR3 totals 14 residues. V lost 2 bases, J lost 7 bases, and 10 bases lay in between. In germline, CDR1 is SGHDT, CDR2 YYEEEE. Written as DNA, the CDR3 is TGTGCCAGCAGCTTCCAGGGATCGAATTCACCCCTCCACTTT. Translated: CASSFQGSNSPLHF. Complete variable domain (other parts from reference TRBV5-6 and TRBJ1-6): DAGVTQSPTHLIKTRGQQVTLRCSPKSGHDTVSWYQQALGQGPQFIFQYYEEEERQRGNFPDRFSGHQFPNYSSELNVNALLLGDSALYLCASSFQGSNSPLHFGNGTRLTVT.

This chain connects TRBV2 to TRBJ2-7; 8 bases align to TRBD1. The V gene end was trimmed by 6 bases and the J gene end by 1 base; junction bases not matched to a gene: 5. Germline CDR1 SNHLY, CDR2 FYNNEI. The CDR3 totals 14 residues. The CDR3 loop reads CASRAGDRSYEQYF. CDR3 sequence (DNA): TGTGCCAGCAGGGCTGGGGACAGGTCCTACGAGCAGTACTTC.